This section outlines one T cell receptor (beta chain) sequence together with its context. This sample was taken from a study of blood T cell repertoires in COVID-19. Study overall: There were acute and convalescent COVID-19 samples, and they came from the United States, Italy and Spain. Nucleic acid was either cDNA or gDNA, and it came from T cells, B-cell-depleted T cells, or PBMCs.

There are 13 residues in the CDR3. Trimming removed 5 bases at V and 6 bases at J, with 11 bases between. CDR1 is SGHAT, CDR2 FQNNGV, per germline. Original processing methods: Scientists estimated how many nucleated cells there were by amplifying reference gene primers. Libraries were prepared by immunoSEQ multiplex PCR; TCRdb keeps only in-frame clonotypes and omits some of them. The V and J calls and clone size come from that table; D and trimming were worked out from the DNA. The table has roughly 200,000 clones, approximately 90% seen once. Sequences were obtained from peripheral blood. The sequence was obtained from a man in his sixties who had recovered from COVID-19. This chain joins TRBV11-2 and TRBJ1-5; D is unresolved. The CDR3 protein is CASSLQPGQPQHF. Here the CDR3 DNA reads TGTGCCAGCAGCCTCCAACCGGGTCAGCCCCAGCATTTT. The variable domain in full, completed from reference TRBV11-2 and TRBJ1-5, reads EAGVAQSPRYKIIEKRQSVAFWCNPISGHATLYWYQQILGQGPKLLIQFQNNGVVDDSQLPKDRFSAERLKGVDSTLKIQPAKLEDSAVYLCASSLQPGQPQHFGDGTRLSIL.